This TCR beta chain was recorded in a study of blood T cells in healthy people across ages. Looking at the study overall: About one barcoded beta molecule was captured per two T cells (by template switching).

Germline V CDR1 and CDR2: SQVTM, ANQGSEA. CDR3 length equals 13 residues. The V end lost 3 bases, the J end lost 7 bases, and 12 bases lay between the germline ends. For the second PCR, which ran for about 6 to 12 cycles, a sample-barcoded 5' primer and a J-beta primer mix were used. One entry per CDR3 protein, called by TCRdb with MiXCR from the 5' RACE reads. This sample yields 700,000 to 900,000 distinct CDR3 sequences, of which about 53% are seen a single time; approximately 41% belongs to the top ten. This clonotype was seen more than once but under ten times. Its cognate antigen is unknown. Overall study results and limits: A strong correlation between TCR beta diversity and naive T cell percentage was seen.

Peripheral blood samples of roughly 9.8 milliliters were drawn from each donor. The clonotype comes from a man older than 75 in good health. The chain couples TRBV29-1 to TRBJ2-2, with D maybe TRBD1 (6 bases). Sequenced sample: blood. CDR3 protein: CSVDAGALGELFF. The CDR3 nucleotides read TGCAGCGTTGACGCAGGGGCCCTCGGGGAGCTGTTTTTT.